This T cell receptor beta chain appears in the sequencing data of a study of T cells in Graves' hyperthyroidism and ophthalmopathy. This clonotype was found a few times. From RNA transcripts, TCR beta CDR3 regions were amplified. First-round RT-PCR with HTBI primers amplified the TCR CDR3 region. One entry per CDR3 protein, called by TCRdb with MiXCR from the multiplex PCR reads. The sample gives 250,000 or so distinct CDR3 sequences, about a sixth of which show up once; around 28% is in the top ten. This CDR3 comprises 14 residues. The germline V and J ends were trimmed by 6 bases and 2 bases, with 13 bases remaining between them. Per germline, CDR1 SQVTM and CDR2 ANQGSEA.

This TCR was recovered from a woman under 30 with Graves' ophthalmopathy. Sequences were obtained from blood. The chain carries TRBV29-1 and TRBJ1-4; D remains ambiguous. CDR3 protein: CSVWVGSTNEKLFF. In nucleotides, the CDR3 is TGCAGCGTCTGGGTTGGGTCGACTAATGAAAAACTGTTTTTT. Full variable domain (missing parts from reference TRBV29-1 and TRBJ1-4): SAVISQKPSRDICQRGTSLTIQCQVDSQVTMMFWYRQQPGQSLTLIATANQGSEATYESGFVIDKFPISRPNLTFSTLTVSNMSPEDSSIYLCSVWVGSTNEKLFFGSGTQLSVL.